This entry features one TCR beta chain sequence. Random hexamers were used to reverse transcribe 0.5 to 1 ug of RNA. Each CDR3 protein is one row after TCRdb ran MiXCR on the immunoSEQ multiplex PCR reads. The sample has some 180,000 distinct CDR3 sequences; 93% are singletons. This entry is derived from a study of CD8 T cells in Susac syndrome. Sequenced: CD4+ T cells from PBMCs. The sequence was obtained from a human donor in good health.

In nucleotides, the CDR3 is TGTGCCAGCAGCCAAGATCGCAGGGGAACAGATACGCAGTATTTT. As protein: CASSQDRRGTDTQYF. The chain carries TRBV3-1 and TRBJ2-3; weak D call: TRBD1 (6 bases). The germline CDR1 and CDR2 sequences are LGHDT and YNNKEL (reference sequence). This CDR3 is built from 15 residues. The V and J ends lost 0 bases and 3 bases respectively, with 10 bases between them.